Presented here are 19 T cell receptor beta chains from one specimen sequenced in a study of blood T cell repertoires in COVID-19. Profiling relied on immunoSEQ multiplex PCR, and the TCRdb table lists in-frame clones only, not all of them. The repertoire holds about 28,000 clones, with nearly 90% as singletons. Input material: peripheral blood. The receptor source for this set is a human donor in a cohort sampled during active COVID-19.

The rearrangement joins TRBV2 to TRBJ1-4, with TRBD1 matching over 8 bases. V shed 10 bases and J 7 bases; nucleotides not matched to a gene: 8. The CDR3 runs 13 residues. In germline, CDR1 is SNHLY, CDR2 FYNNEI. In DNA form, the CDR3 reads TGTGCCACTGCCGACAGGGGAATTGAAAAACTGTTTTTT. Protein: CATADRGIEKLFF.

The chain recombines TRBV27 with TRBJ2-7, with 9 positions matching TRBD1. This CDR3 has 14 amino acids. From germline, CDR1 is MNHEY and CDR2 SMNVEV (reference sequence). Losses at the gene ends were 5 bases for V and 5 bases for J; bases not matched to a gene: 7. CDR3 sequence (DNA): TGTGCCAGCAGTCGCCGGGACAGGGAGGACGAGCAGTACTTC. Translated, it gives CASSRRDREDEQYF.

This clone was counted a single time. The rearrangement links TRBV5-4 to TRBJ1-1, with a tentative D call TRBD1 (5 bases). This CDR3 is 14 amino acids long. Germline CDR1 and CDR2: SGHNT and YYREEE (reference sequence). Deletions cut 4 bases from V and 6 bases from J, with 16 bases between. CDR3 nucleotide sequence: TGTGCCAGCAGCCCAGGTCAGGGTAAAGCTGAAGCTTTCTTT. The encoded protein is CASSPGQGKAEAFF.

This clone appeared once. The genes are TRBV11-2 and TRBJ2-1; 9 bases are a match to TRBD1. Germline V lookup: CDR1 SGHAT, CDR2 FQNNGV. This CDR3 comprises 13 residues. V lost 5 bases to trimming and J lost 9 bases; unmatched junction nucleotides: 5. The CDR3 sequence: CASSTDRGGEQFF. The CDR3, as DNA: TGTGCCAGCAGCACGGACAGGGGAGGTGAGCAGTTCTTC.

The chain joins TRBV3-1 (or the pseudogene TRBV3-2) to TRBJ2-5; 7 bases align to TRBD1. From germline, CDR1 is LGHDT and CDR2 YNNKEL (reference sequence). J gave up 2 bases and V 4 bases, and 4 bases lay outside the gene matches. The CDR3 consists of 14 residues. CDR3 nucleotides: TGTGCCAGCAGCCTAAACAGGGGTCAAGAGACCCAGTACTTC. This sequence encodes CASSLNRGQETQYF.

The chain combines TRBV11-3 with TRBJ1-3; no definite D call. CDR3 length: 16 residues. V was cut by 3 bases and J by 2 bases, with 14 bases left in between. CDR1 and CDR2 (germline): SGHNT, YENEEA. For the CDR3, the DNA is TGTGCCAGCAGCTTCGCTGGAGGTGGGACTGGAAACACCATATATTTT. It encodes CASSFAGGGTGNTIYF.

The chain links TRBV18 to TRBJ1-2; perhaps TRBD1 as D (6 bases). The CDR3 extends over 18 amino acids. V shed 2 bases and J shed 4 bases, with 23 bases lying between them. Germline V gene sequence: CDR1 KGHSH, CDR2 LQKENI. For the CDR3, the DNA is TGTGCCAGCTCACCAGATCGACCCGGGACACAAAACCTCTATGGCTACACCTTC. Amino acids: CASSPDRPGTQNLYGYTF.

V and J are TRBV6-5 and TRBJ2-7, with D possibly being TRBD2 (5 bases). Looked up from germline, CDR1 is MNHEY and CDR2 is SVGAGI. There are 15 residues in the CDR3. The germline V and J ends were trimmed by 7 bases and 6 bases, with 22 bases remaining between them. In DNA form, the CDR3 reads TGTGCCAGCACCGTGCCTTCTAGCATAGCGCGCGAGCAGTACTTC. Translation gives CASTVPSSIAREQYF.

The chain has TRBV7-8 and TRBJ1-3, with no clear D. Germline V gene sequence: CDR1 SGHVS, CDR2 FQNEAQ. The CDR3 covers 15 residues. Between the trimmed V and J ends, which lost 0 bases and 0 bases, there was a span of 6 bases. The chain's CDR3 is CASSLAPSSGNTIYF. In DNA, the CDR3 is TGTGCCAGCAGCTTAGCGCCGAGCTCTGGAAACACCATATATTTT. Together with reference TRBV7-8 and TRBJ1-3, the CDR3 gives the full variable domain: GAGVSQSPRYKVAKRGQDVALRCDPISGHVSLFWYQQALGQGPEFLTYFQNEAQLDKSGLPSDRFFAERPEGSVSTLKIQRTQQEDSAVYLCASSLAPSSGNTIYFGEGSWLTVV.

This clone occurred a few times. This chain joins TRBV5-1 and TRBJ1-6; D possibly corresponds to TRBD1 (6 bases). There are 14 residues in the CDR3. Deletions cut 4 bases from V and 8 bases from J, with 13 bases between. In germline, CDR1 is SGHRS, CDR2 YFSETQ. CDR3 residues: CASSRTGSYSPLHF. The CDR3 DNA reads TGCGCCAGCAGCCGCACAGGGAGTTATTCACCCCTCCACTTT.

The V and J genes are TRBV5-8 and TRBJ2-2; 7 bases align to TRBD1. Germline lookup yields CDR1 SGHTS and CDR2 YDEGEE. The V and J ends lost 4 bases and 6 bases, in that order; junction bases with no gene match: 6. The CDR3 runs to 14 residues. CDR3 DNA: TGTGCCAGCAGCGCCAACAGGGGATCCGGGGAGCTGTTTTTT. As protein: CASSANRGSGELFF.

V is TRBV27 and J is TRBJ2-6; no clear D. V was shortened by 5 bases and J by 2 bases, with 7 bases between the two germline ends. The CDR3 has 14 amino acids. CDR1 is MNHEY, CDR2 SMNVEV, per germline (reference sequence). The CDR3 region is CASSLGAGANVLTF. In DNA form, the CDR3 reads TGTGCCAGCAGTCTGGGCGCTGGGGCCAACGTCCTGACTTTC.

J is TRBJ2-1 and V is TRBV27; TRBD2 matches 9 bases. The CDR3 totals 14 residues. V lost 5 bases, J lost 10 bases, and 9 bases stayed unmatched. CDR1 MNHEY and CDR2 SMNVEV come from the germline V gene (reference sequence). In DNA, the CDR3 is TGTGCCAGCAGTCCCACTTCTCTAGCGGGGGAGCAGTTCTTC. This codes for CASSPTSLAGEQFF.

The V and J genes are TRBV9 and TRBJ2-3; no clear D. CDR3 length: 15 residues. Germline-derived CDR1 and CDR2 are SGDLS and YYNGEE. Trimming cost V 4 bases and J 0 bases, with 12 bases left between them. CDR3 coding DNA: TGTGCCAGCAGCCCAAGCGCGTCTAGCACAGATACGCAGTATTTT. The encoded protein is CASSPSASSTDTQYF.

The chain is built from TRBV7-2 and TRBJ2-4, with D possibly TRBD2 on 6 matching bases. The CDR3 length is 13 residues. V lost 6 bases and J lost 3, with 9 bases in between. Germline V gene data show CDR1 as SGHTA and CDR2 as FQGNSA. The CDR3 loop reads CASRPGSKNIQYF. The CDR3 DNA sequence: TGTGCCAGCAGGCCCGGGAGCAAAAACATTCAGTACTTC.

The rearrangement links TRBV15 to TRBJ2-1, with TRBD2 matching over 10 bases. Per the germline V gene, CDR1 is LNHNV and CDR2 is YYDKDF (reference sequence). The V and J ends lost 6 bases and 4 bases, in that order; junction bases with no gene match: 3. The CDR3 covers 14 residues. CDR3 DNA sequence: TGTGCCACCAGAGGGACTAGCGATTACAATGAGCAGTTCTTC. It translates to CATRGTSDYNEQFF.

The CDR3 is CASSISSGANYGYTF. The CDR3 DNA is TGTGCCAGTAGTATTTCGTCAGGGGCTAACTATGGCTACACCTTC. This rearrangement joins TRBV19 to TRBJ1-2; D might be TRBD1 (6 bases). CDR1 and CDR2 from the germline V gene are LNHDA and SQIVND (reference sequence). The CDR3 is 15 residues long. The V and J ends lost 3 bases and 0 bases respectively, with 11 bases between them.

As regards this clone: Mismatch with germline at one junction end may stem from a read error. This rearrangement joins TRBV4-1 to TRBJ2-6; D ambiguous. This CDR3 is 13 amino acids long. The germline V gene has CDR1 MGHRA and CDR2 YSYEKL. The CDR3 DNA sequence: TGCGCCAGCAGCCAATCTGTGGCCAACGTCCTGACTTTC. It yields the protein CASSQSVANVLTF.

The CDR3 DNA reads as TGCGCCAGCAGCTTGGCTAGCGGGGGGGCCTACGAGCAGTACTTC. Translated, it gives CASSLASGGAYEQYF. V usage is TRBV5-1 and J usage is TRBJ2-7, with 12 bases that match TRBD2. CDR3 length: 15 amino acids. Germline V CDR1 and CDR2: SGHRS, YFSETQ. Trimming removed 0 bases from V and 2 bases from J; junction bases left unmatched: 0.